This T cell receptor beta chain derives from a study of cytomegalovirus exposure and HLA in healthy donors. The study's findings and limits: The study found most TCR sequences rare, yet found some public TCRs in many donors.

The V segment lost 7 bases and the J segment 7 bases; nucleotides outside the gene matches: 7. CDR1 and CDR2 from the germline V gene are MNHEY and SVGAGI. The CDR3 sequence is 14 residues long. Turning to this clone: Its antigen is as yet unknown.

TCRdb keeps only in-frame clones here, not all; method: immunoSEQ multiplex PCR. The sample lists some 98,000 clones; around 90% were seen once. The sequence came from a woman aged 30 to 39 in good health and CMV-seronegative. Sequenced material: PBMCs. The chain carries TRBV6-5 and TRBJ1-6; TRBD1 aligns across 7 bases. The CDR3 is CASTARTGNSPLHF. The CDR3 DNA sequence: TGTGCCAGCACAGCCAGGACAGGCAATTCACCCCTCCACTTT.